These T cell receptor beta chains were read from a single sample in a study of shared clonotypes between healthy human individuals. TCRdb's table, derived via immunoSEQ multiplex PCR, lists solely in-frame clones and lacks some. The sample contains over 2,000,000 clones, just under 95% of which appear only once. Sequencing was done on a sample of naive CD8+ T cells from PBMCs. The receptor set was obtained from a man aged 18 to 29 in good health. Some clones in this sample may be carry-over from other donors' samples. Both conserved end residues are part of each CDR3. The D gene is left open where the match is weak. Some rows have no size entry. The others give once, few or many, or a class for an expanded clone.

V	size	J	D	DNA	CDR3
TRBV27	NA	TRBJ2-2	TRBD1	TGTGCCAGCAGTTTGGGGACAGCGAACACCGGGGAGCTGTTTTTT	CASSLGTANTGELFF
TRBV9	NA	TRBJ1-3	NA	TGTGCCAGCAGCGTTGACCGGGCCCTGGGAAACACCATATATTTT	CASSVDRALGNTIYF
TRBV10-2	NA	TRBJ2-7	TRBD2	TGCGCCAGCACCGTAGCGGGAGAGGTCTCCTACGAGCAGTACTTC	CASTVAGEVSYEQYF
TRBV28	NA	TRBJ1-1	NA	TGTGCCAGCAGTTTTTCGTCCTGGCAGGGTGACACTGAAGCTTTCTTT	CASSFSSWQGDTEAFF
TRBV4-3	NA	TRBJ1-5	TRBD1	TGCGCCAGCAGCCAAGAGGCGGGACAGAATAGCAATCAGCCCCAGCATTTT	CASSQEAGQNSNQPQHF
TRBV11-2	NA	TRBJ2-5	TRBD1	TGTGCCAGCAAAGGGACAGGGGCGAGGGAGACCCAGTACTTC	CASKGTGARETQYF
TRBV6-1	NA	TRBJ2-1	TRBD2	TGTGCCAGCGGGTCGGGGGGAGGTTACAATGAGCAGTTCTTC	CASGSGGGYNEQFF
TRBV7-8	NA	TRBJ2-1	TRBD1	TGTGCCAGCAGCTTAGGGGCCGGGACAGCAAATGAGCAGTTCTTC	CASSLGAGTANEQFF
TRBV27	NA	TRBJ1-1	NA	TGTGCCAGCAGTTCCATCGGGACGCAAGGACACACTGAAGCTTTCTTT	CASSSIGTQGHTEAFF
TRBV27	NA	TRBJ1-2	TRBD1	TGTGCCAGTGGCCCCAGGGGGAACGGCTACACCTTC	CASGPRGNGYTF
TRBV29-1	once	TRBJ2-1	TRBD2	TGCAGCGTTGAAGGGAACCCGGGACTAGCGGGATCGGTTGAGCAGTTCTTC	CSVEGNPGLAGSVEQFF
TRBV27	NA	TRBJ2-3	TRBD2	TGTGCCAGCAGTTTAATCGGGACTAGCGGGCCGAGCACAGATACGCAGTATTTT	CASSLIGTSGPSTDTQYF
TRBV7-2	NA	TRBJ1-1	TRBD1	TGTGCCAGCAGCTTAGCTAGACGGACAGGGGATACTGAAGCTTTCTTT	CASSLARRTGDTEAFF
TRBV7-9	NA	TRBJ2-1	NA	TGTGCCTCGGATGAGCAGTTCTTC	CASDEQFF
TRBV1	NA	TRBJ2-3	NA	TGCACCAGCAGCCGACCGCCGTTGGCTAGCGGGGGTGCTGATACGCAGTATTTT	CTSSRPPLASGGADTQYF
TRBV30	NA	TRBJ2-7	NA	TGTGCCTGGAGTGCTGGACATACCTACGAGCAGTACTTC	CAWSAGHTYEQYF
TRBV5-6	NA	TRBJ1-1	TRBD1	TGTGCCAGCAGCTTGGGGGACAGGGTGAACACTGAAGCTTTCTTT	CASSLGDRVNTEAFF
TRBV18	NA	TRBJ2-4	NA	TGTGCCAGCTCACCAAGACTGACCGATAGTGGCAAAAACATTCAGTACTTC	CASSPRLTDSGKNIQYF
TRBV9	NA	TRBJ2-1	NA	TGTGCCAGCAGCGTAGAAACGGTATACAATGAGCAGTTCTTC	CASSVETVYNEQFF
TRBV6-1	NA	TRBJ2-1	TRBD2	TGTGCCAGCAGTGAAGCCGCTAGCGGGAGGATTGACTATGAGCAGTTCTTC	CASSEAASGRIDYEQFF
TRBV4-3	once	TRBJ2-1	NA	TGCGCCAGCAGCCGGAAGACGTTAAGCTCCTACAATGAGCAGTTCTTC	CASSRKTLSSYNEQFF
TRBV5-4	NA	TRBJ2-1	NA	TGTGCCAGCAGCCACATGACAGGACACAATGAGCAGTTCTTC	CASSHMTGHNEQFF
TRBV5-6	NA	TRBJ1-4	TRBD1	TGTGCCAGCAGCGTTACCGGGACAGGGAAAGAAGGTGAAAAACTGTTTTTT	CASSVTGTGKEGEKLFF
TRBV9	NA	TRBJ1-1	NA	TGTGCCAGCAGCGTATATGGCTCGGACACTGAAGCTTTCTTT	CASSVYGSDTEAFF
TRBV5-6	NA	TRBJ1-1	NA	TGTGCCAGCAGCTTTTCGAGGTCCTTAGGCAGTGAAGCTTTCTTT	CASSFSRSLGSEAFF
TRBV2	once	TRBJ1-2	TRBD1	TGTGCCAGCAGTGAAGATAGAGGGGGCGGTGGAGGCTACACCTTC	CASSEDRGGGGGYTF
TRBV27	NA	TRBJ1-4	NA	TGTGCCAGCAGCGCCTTGGACATGCGATGGAAACTGTTTTTT	CASSALDMRWKLFF
TRBV30	once	TRBJ2-7	TRBD1	TGTGCCTGCCTTGTATGGACAGGGGGGCTCTACGAGCAGTACTTC	CACLVWTGGLYEQYF
TRBV27	NA	TRBJ2-3	NA	TGTGCCAGCAGTTTAGTCGTGGGAGTAAGAGATACGCAGTATTTT	CASSLVVGVRDTQYF
TRBV6-5	NA	TRBJ1-5	TRBD1	TGTGCCAGCAGCCCAGACAGGGGCGGGCAGCCCCAGCATTTT	CASSPDRGGQPQHF
TRBV29-1	NA	TRBJ1-1	NA	TGCAGCGTGGACGGTGGCAGCTTGAACACTGAAGCTTTCTTT	CSVDGGSLNTEAFF
TRBV28	NA	TRBJ2-7	TRBD1	TGTGCCAGCAGTTTAGCCTTAACAGGGGTGGACGAGCAGTACTTC	CASSLALTGVDEQYF
TRBV5-1	NA	TRBJ1-3	NA	TGCGCCAGCAGCTTTGGCTGGGAGGGGAGAAACACCATATATTTT	CASSFGWEGRNTIYF